The present TCR beta chain was sequenced within a study of blood T cell repertoires in COVID-19. The assay was immunoSEQ multiplex PCR, and TCRdb's table has in-frame clones only and misses some. The sample consists of 250,000 to 350,000 clones, 86% of them appearing once. This clone was detected once. This CDR3 has 12 amino acids. Deletions cut 1 base from V and 7 bases from J, with 8 bases between. CDR1 is SGDLS, CDR2 YYNGEE, per germline. This TCR derives from a woman aged 45-59 years with acute or convalescent COVID-19. J is TRBJ1-1 and V is TRBV9; a weak D match, TRBD1 (6 bases). The specimen was peripheral blood. CDR3 nucleotide sequence: TGTGCCAGCAGCGTAACGGACAGTGAAGCTTTCTTT. This encodes CASSVTDSEAFF. The full variable domain, with the rest looked up from reference TRBV9 and TRBJ1-1, is DSGVTQTPKHLITATGQRVTLRCSPRSGDLSVYWYQQSLDQGLQFLIQYYNGEERAKGNILERFSAQQFPDLHSELNLSSLELGDSALYFCASSVTDSEAFFGQGTRLTVV.